A selection of T cell receptor beta chains follows, all from one sample in a study of blood T cells in healthy people across ages. TCRdb re-derived calls from the 5' RACE reads in MiXCR, one entry per CDR3 protein. Among approximately 850,000 distinct CDR3 sequences, around two fifths were seen once, and the ten largest hold under 20%. Sequenced sample: blood. The receptors shown here come from a man between 60 and 75 years old in good health. Both conserved end residues are part of each CDR3. Each record gives: clone size, J gene, D gene, V gene, CDR3 DNA, CDR3 protein. A D gene is named only where the DNA matches it firmly. The size of a clone is reported for some rows only, either as once, few or many, or as a class for expanded clones.

few	TRBJ1-1	-	TRBV4-1	TGCGCCAGCAGCCAAGACCCAGGGCTGCTCACTGAAGCTTTCTTT	CASSQDPGLLTEAFF
many	TRBJ2-3	TRBD1	TRBV12-3/TRBV12-4	TGTGCCAGCAGTTTAGGAGGGGGCTTCACAGATACGCAGTATTTT	CASSLGGGFTDTQYF
-	TRBJ1-1	-	TRBV6-2/TRBV6-3	TGTGCCAGCACCGGGCCCGAATTGAGAACTGAAGCTTTCTTT	CASTGPELRTEAFF
-	TRBJ2-5	-	TRBV5-1	TGCGCCAGCAGCTATGGCTTAGGGGGGCAAGAGACCCAGTACTTC	CASSYGLGGQETQYF
-	TRBJ2-3	TRBD2	TRBV29-1	TGCAGCGTTCCCCGGGGGGGCGGCGATACGCAGTATTTT	CSVPRGGGDTQYF
-	TRBJ1-5	-	TRBV7-2	TGTGCCAGCAGCTTAGGGGGGGTTCAGCCCCAGCATTTT	CASSLGGVQPQHF
few	TRBJ1-5	-	TRBV7-2	TGTGCCAGCAGCTTTCAGGGACGATACAGCAATCAGCCCCAGCATTTT	CASSFQGRYSNQPQHF
-	TRBJ1-4	-	TRBV4-1	TGCGCCAGCAGCCCCGAACACTCATCAACTAATGAAAAACTGTTTTTT	CASSPEHSSTNEKLFF
-	TRBJ1-5	-	TRBV7-9	TGTGCCAGCCAAAGCGAGGGGGTAGATCAGCCCCAGCATTTT	CASQSEGVDQPQHF
-	TRBJ1-1	TRBD1	TRBV10-3	TGTGCCATCGGTCGACAGGGAGAAGCTTTCTTT	CAIGRQGEAFF
many	TRBJ2-7	-	TRBV6-2/TRBV6-3	TGTGCCAGCAGCGGGACCGATTACGAGCAGTACTTC	CASSGTDYEQYF
-	TRBJ2-7	-	TRBV13	TGTGCCAGCAGCTTCTTCGACAGTAGATCGTCCTACGAGCAGTACTTC	CASSFFDSRSSYEQYF
-	TRBJ2-4	-	TRBV28	TGTGCCAGCAGTGTACTTTCGGACGGATCGGTTCAGTACTTC	CASSVLSDGSVQYF
-	TRBJ1-6	-	TRBV12-3/TRBV12-4	TGTGCCAGCAGTTTGCGAGGCTACAGGGCGAATTCACCCCTCCACTTT	CASSLRGYRANSPLHF
-	TRBJ2-1	-	TRBV6-1	TGTGCCAGCAAGCCTGTGTCCTACGAGCAGTTCTTC	CASKPVSYEQFF
-	TRBJ2-6	-	TRBV27	TGTGCCAGCAGTTCTTTCAGTTCTGGGGCCAACGTCCTGACTTTC	CASSSFSSGANVLTF
-	TRBJ1-6	-	TRBV27	TGTGCCAGCAGTTTTAGGTCAGGGTCTTCACCCCTCCACTTT	CASSFRSGSSPLHF
-	TRBJ1-2	TRBD1	TRBV24-1	TGTGCCACCAGTGATCCGGGACAGACCTATGGCTACACCTTC	CATSDPGQTYGYTF
-	TRBJ2-1	-	TRBV11-2	TGTGCCAGCAGCCCACGAGTTCCCCAGGCCTACAATGAGCAGTTCTTC	CASSPRVPQAYNEQFF
-	TRBJ2-7	-	TRBV10-3	TGTGCCATCAGTGAGTCGCGAGGGTACGAGCAGTACTTC	CAISESRGYEQYF
-	TRBJ1-1	-	TRBV29-1	TGCAGCGTTCAGAAGGGTCGGGCTGAAGCTTTCTTT	CSVQKGRAEAFF
-	TRBJ2-3	-	TRBV20-1	TGCAGTGCTAAGGAGGACGACCGGGGCACAGATACGCAGTATTTT	CSAKEDDRGTDTQYF
-	TRBJ1-5	-	TRBV4-3	TGCGCCAGCAGCCCCGAGGCGGGGATTCAGCCCCAGCATTTT	CASSPEAGIQPQHF
-	TRBJ1-1	TRBD1	TRBV5-1	TGCGCCAGCAGCCGGACCGGGACAGGGGACCTATATATGAACACTGAAGCTTTCTTT	CASSRTGTGDLYMNTEAFF
few	TRBJ1-2	TRBD1	TRBV7-9	TGTGCCAGCAGCGCCGGGACAGCAACCAACTATGGCTACACCTTC	CASSAGTATNYGYTF
-	TRBJ1-4	-	TRBV5-1	TGCGCCAGCAGCCTCCAATCCAGCGGGGCGCAAAATGAAAAACTGTTTTTT	CASSLQSSGAQNEKLFF
-	TRBJ1-5	-	TRBV11-2	TGTGCCAGCAGCTTAGGGGTGGATAGGCTGGAGCCCCAGCATTTT	CASSLGVDRLEPQHF
once	TRBJ2-1	TRBD2	TRBV20-1	TGCAGTTCTTTTAGCGGGGGACACAATGAGCAGTTCTTC	CSSFSGGHNEQFF
few	TRBJ2-7	TRBD1	TRBV3-1	TGTGCCAGCAGCAGGACAGGATCGGGAGAGCAGTACTTC	CASSRTGSGEQYF
many	TRBJ2-5	-	TRBV7-9	TGTGCCAGCGGACGTCTCTGGGAGACCCAGTACTTC	CASGRLWETQYF
few	TRBJ2-1	-	TRBV6-2/TRBV6-3	TGTGCCAGCAGTTACCTCGGACTGTTTCAATGGGTAGAGCAGTTCTTC	CASSYLGLFQWVEQFF
-	TRBJ2-1	TRBD2	TRBV18	TGTGCCAGCTCACCTCGGGGTAGCGGGCTTTACAATGAGCAGTTCTTC	CASSPRGSGLYNEQFF
few	TRBJ2-1	-	TRBV6-2/TRBV6-3	TGTGCCAGCGGCCCGTATATCTCCTACAATGAGCAGTTCTTC	CASGPYISYNEQFF
few	TRBJ2-7	-	TRBV28	TGTGCCAGCAGTTTGGTGGCTTCCTACGAGCAGTACTTC	CASSLVASYEQYF
-	TRBJ2-6	-	TRBV5-1	TGCGCCAGCAGCTTGAACAGCGGACACTCTGGGGCCAACGTCCTGACTTTC	CASSLNSGHSGANVLTF
-	TRBJ2-7	-	TRBV12-3/TRBV12-4	TGTGCCAGCAGCCGGACAGCCAGCTCCTACGAGCAGTACTTC	CASSRTASSYEQYF
few	TRBJ2-5	TRBD1	TRBV5-1	TGCGCCAGCAGCCGGACAGGCATCGGAAAGGTCCAAGAGACCCAGTACTTC	CASSRTGIGKVQETQYF
-	TRBJ2-7	-	TRBV11-2	TGTGCCAGCAGCTACTCCGGGCGAATCAATGAGCAGTACTTC	CASSYSGRINEQYF
few	TRBJ1-5	TRBD1	TRBV10-3	TGTGCCATAGAACAGGGGGTGAATCAGCCCCAGCATTTT	CAIEQGVNQPQHF
-	TRBJ2-5	-	TRBV30	TGTGCCTGGAGTCCGGGGGCTGGAGAGACCCAGTACTTC	CAWSPGAGETQYF
few	TRBJ2-1	TRBD2	TRBV5-1	TGCGCCAGCAGCGTGGGACTAGCGAATGAGCAGTTCTTC	CASSVGLANEQFF
few	TRBJ1-2	TRBD1	TRBV7-8	TGTGCCAGCAGCCCGAGGACCGGGACAGGGCCCTATGGCTACACCTTC	CASSPRTGTGPYGYTF
-	TRBJ2-5	-	TRBV7-2	TGTGCCAGCAGCTTAGAGGGTAGGAGCCAGTACTTC	CASSLEGRSQYF
-	TRBJ2-1	TRBD1	TRBV5-1	TGCGCCAGCAGCTTGCTAGCTCCCGGGACAGGGCGTGGGGAGCAGTTCTTC	CASSLLAPGTGRGEQFF
few	TRBJ1-2	-	TRBV7-2	TGTGCCAGCAGCTTAGACGGTTTTGTTGGATATGGCTACACCTTC	CASSLDGFVGYGYTF
-	TRBJ2-5	TRBD2	TRBV7-2	TGTGCCAGCAGCTACGCTAGCGGGGGGGGAGAGACCCAGTACTTC	CASSYASGGGETQYF
-	TRBJ1-6	-	TRBV20-1	TGCAGTGCTACCTTAAGGCGGGATTCACCCCTCCACTTT	CSATLRRDSPLHF